The text below deals with one TCR beta chain. The antigen it recognizes is unknown. The sample holds no much larger clone one base away, and base qualities are not on file. Library creation used the immunoSEQ multiplex PCR assay. The multiplex PCR relied on a mix of 60 forward primers for TCR Vbeta segments and 13 reverse primers for TCR Jbeta segments. The CDR3 region of rearranged TCR beta genes was amplified from genomic DNA by a multiplex PCR assay. On the Illumina HiSeq System, the amplified TCR beta libraries were sequenced as 87-base-pair reads. The authors' analysis ran thus. Across the 500 to 700 repertoires, a later analysis counted 75 million to 90 million unique TCR beta chains, around 11 million of which were shared by at least two donors. To remove PCR and sequencing errors, raw reads were error-corrected and collapsed into unique sequences using a nearest-neighbor algorithm that merged closely related sequences. CDR3 sequences were aligned to IMGT reference sequences to assign V, D and J gene segments. For a sequence to be retained, a match of at least six nucleotides was required to both a V gene segment and a J gene segment. A rearrangement was called productive if the CDR3 had no stop codons and remained in frame with V and J, and every other rearrangement was called non-productive. Following IMGT convention, CDR3 was defined as the stretch from the second conserved V-encoded cysteine to the conserved J-encoded phenylalanine. The earlier analysis of 587 of the donors excluded sequences that lacked an unambiguous match to a single V gene segment. An earlier analysis of fewer than 750 of the donors called V segments functional above 56.7% productive rearrangements and segregating when the between-donor standard deviation exceeded 5%. A statistical classification framework was built for diagnosing cytomegalovirus status from the catalog of TCR beta chain sequences. In a later analysis, V and J genes were assigned by comparing TCR nucleotide sequences against IMGT/GENE-DB human TR gene sequences. The TCRdist pipeline was used in a later analysis to assign CDR3 sequences and most-parsimonious VDJ recombination scenarios. A later analysis defined each TCR beta chain by its CDR3 amino acid sequence plus V-gene family, and excluded reads lacking a unique V-gene family. In a later analysis, fewer than 600 highly shared, low-generation-probability nucleotide sequences were removed to address suspected cross-contamination and a sequencing artifact. A later analysis calculated a clonal expansion index for each public chain from normalized within-repertoire ranks of inferred template counts. In a later analysis, generation probabilities were computed using a VDJ recombination model fitted to out-of-frame rearrangements, and the results were checked against IGoR. A later analysis scored TCR-TCR, TCR-HLA and TCR-CMV co-occurrence with hypergeometric tests, applying a repertoire-size bias correction to TCR pairs. False discovery rates were estimated in a later analysis by permuting HLA or CMV assignments 20 times. In a later analysis, co-occurring TCRs were grouped with DBSCAN, and TCRdist sequence similarity was added when clustering was performed within HLA-allele-positive subsets. For co-occurrence clustering, repertoires with fewer than 30,000 or more than 120,000 public chains were excluded, along with five or six repertoires with anomalous nucleotide sharing. The clones in this table, taken by TCRdb from immuneACCESS, are in-frame only. Not every clone is retained; where verified, under half of the shortfall comes from an unresolved V gene, and the cause of the rest is unknown. From that table come the V and J calls and clone size; the DNA was used to work out D and trimming. The sample table holds 90,000 to 120,000 clones, of which around three quarters were seen once. Jointly, the top ten make up 7.8% of the sample.

This record comes from a study of cytomegalovirus exposure and HLA in healthy donors (dated by TCRdb to 2016 to 2017). Background on the whole study: In an earlier analysis of approximately 640 of the donors, approximately 300 Gb of sequence data and 100 million or so unique TCR beta sequences from roughly 200 million T cells were reported. An early release that covered about 600 HLA-typed donors contained approximately 300 gigabases of sequencing data and around 85 million unique TCR sequences. Of the 398 genotyped donors, 81% were placed in the genetic ancestry cluster associated with self-reported Caucasian donors. The study aimed to test whether cataloging public T cell receptors could reveal signatures of past pathogen exposure. The T cell repertoires of some 700 subjects were profiled by immunosequencing and related to cytomegalovirus serostatus. In addition to the first cohort of 666 subjects, a separate validation cohort of about 120 different subjects was used. To predict cytomegalovirus infection status, the study brought together high-throughput TCR immunosequencing, statistical association of individual TCRs with disease status, and machine learning. A later analysis re-analyzed previously published TCR beta repertoires from 500 to 700 donors and added high-resolution HLA genotyping to study TCR occurrence patterns. The later analysis used no new phenotypic data to find candidate immune exposures, relying instead on TCR beta sequences and their occurrence across donors. In an earlier analysis of 500 to 650 of the donors, high-throughput TCR beta sequencing was used to judge whether each TCR beta V gene segment behaved as functional or pseudogenic. Donor age, sex, ethnicity and CMV serostatus were compiled together with the repertoire data. Genome-wide SNP genotypes for about 60% of the 666 donors were used in a later genetic analysis, which treated that subset as a discovery cohort. All discovery cohort repertoires had been generated on a single sequencing platform. Both class I and class II loci were covered by HLA typing, at four-digit resolution. The number of typed donors differed by locus: about 620-640 for A, B, C, DRB1 and DQB1; 500 to 550 for DQA1; about 600 for DPA1; and about 450 for DPB1. Roughly five DR-DQ haplotypes were treated as single units for association and clustering because of strong linkage in the cohort. Among 350 to 400 genotyped donors of the cohort, an average of approximately 250,000 unique TCR beta nucleotide sequences were sequenced per donor, roughly a sixth of them non-productive.

The cohort consisted of 600 or so healthy bone marrow donors. All cohort members were sampled while nominally healthy, although unrecorded immune exposures were likely present. The donor tested CMV seronegative, placing the donor among the roughly 340 seronegative members of the cohort. Each donor provided a peripheral blood sample, and peripheral blood mononuclear cells were used for TCR beta sequencing. Genomic DNA extraction from the blood cell samples was performed with the Qiagen DNeasy Blood Extraction Kit. Taken from the germline V gene (reference sequence), the CDR1 and CDR2 loops are SEHNR and FQNEAQ. The CDR3, from cysteine to phenylalanine, totals 15 residues. Solely the CDR3 DNA is kept, with 45 bases framed from the first base. Study-wide findings and limitations: A further reported finding was that TCR beta sequences accurately predicted the HLA-A and HLA-B alleles for most subjects in the first cohort. The earlier analysis of 587 of the donors excluded 15 to 20 rarely observed V segments, including chromosome 9 orphons, because counts were too low. The classifier was reported to diagnose cytomegalovirus status with high specificity and sensitivity in both the original and validation cohorts. A later analysis found that most CMV-associated TCR beta chains appeared HLA-restricted, with HLA associations seemingly driven largely by CMV exposure. The presence/absence analyses assumed that sequencing depth was roughly uniform across donors, and that assumption may not be true. According to the authors, the approach could potentially be generalized to other disease states and immunological phenotypes. Correlated functional status among segregating V segments might reflect linkage disequilibrium, but an unknown experimental factor could not be ruled out. In a later genetic analysis, fewer N-insertions in productive TCRs were reported among donors in an Asian-associated ancestry cluster than the roughly 670-donor mean. V-gene and J-gene trimming of TCR beta chains was associated with a missense DCLRE1C variant in a later genetic analysis, and the association was replicated in an independent cohort. According to a later analysis, TCR association rates differed among HLA loci, with DRB1 alleles showing the most associated TCRs and HLA-C alleles showing the fewest. In an earlier analysis of over 550 of the donors, most TCR beta V segments were observed in productive rearrangements about 90% or about 30% of the time, broadly matching IMGT annotations. Across donors, most TCR sequences were observed very rarely, whereas some public TCRs were present in many individuals. In the study, some 180 TCR beta chains were listed as associated with cytomegalovirus. Only TCR beta chains were sequenced in this cohort, and the absence of alpha or paired-chain data limited detectable features. In a later analysis, 16,951 TCR beta sequences were associated with specific HLA alleles at a false discovery rate of 0.05. When HLA alleles, especially DR and DQ, strongly co-occurred, TCR associations were difficult to assign to individual alleles. A group of highly shared sequence variants was considered likely to be a technical artifact of the sequencing pipeline. Because the 87-base-pair reads could not distinguish some IMGT-functional V segments, including TRBV6-2 and TRBV6-3, those segments were excluded. CMV serostatus was the only immune exposure information available for the cohort. Because HLA typing was missing for some donors at each locus, association tests included only the typed subset. A later analysis reported that several top co-occurrence clusters appeared linked to parvovirus B19, influenza, CMV and Epstein-Barr virus. In a later analysis, HLA-associated TCR beta chains showed more clonal expansion and lower generation probabilities than non-associated chains that were equally common. In vitro tests confirmed that a few of the cytomegalovirus-associated TCR beta chains recognize cytomegalovirus antigens.

The chain links TRBV7-9 with TRBJ2-5; TRBD1 lines up with 7 middle nucleotides. The DNA end lines up better with TRBJ2-7; the J call may be wrong. This clonotype originated in a man aged 25 to 40 in good health and CMV-seronegative. The sample was PBMCs. The DNA sequence is TGTGCCAGCAGCTTAGCGGCAGGGGGAACCTACGAGCAGTACTTC. Translation gives CASSLAAGGTYEQYF.